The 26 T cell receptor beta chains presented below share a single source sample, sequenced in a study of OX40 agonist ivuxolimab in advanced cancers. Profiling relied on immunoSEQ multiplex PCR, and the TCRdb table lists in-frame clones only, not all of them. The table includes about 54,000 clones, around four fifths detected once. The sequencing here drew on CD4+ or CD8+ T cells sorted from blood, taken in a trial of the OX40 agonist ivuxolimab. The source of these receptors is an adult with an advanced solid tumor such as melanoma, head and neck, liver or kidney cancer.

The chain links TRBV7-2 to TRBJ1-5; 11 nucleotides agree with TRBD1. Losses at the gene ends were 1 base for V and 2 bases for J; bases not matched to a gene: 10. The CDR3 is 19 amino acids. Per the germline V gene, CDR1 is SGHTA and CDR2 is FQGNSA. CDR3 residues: CASSLVGTGGVFGNQPQHF. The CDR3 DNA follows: TGTGCCAGCAGCTTAGTGGGGACAGGGGGTGTTTTTGGCAATCAGCCCCAGCATTTT. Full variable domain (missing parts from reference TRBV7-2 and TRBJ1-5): GAGVSQSPSNKVTEKGKDVELRCDPISGHTALYWYRQSLGQGLEFLIYFQGNSAPDKSGLPSDRFSAERTGGSVSTLTIQRTQQEDSAVYLCASSLVGTGGVFGNQPQHFGDGTRLSIL.

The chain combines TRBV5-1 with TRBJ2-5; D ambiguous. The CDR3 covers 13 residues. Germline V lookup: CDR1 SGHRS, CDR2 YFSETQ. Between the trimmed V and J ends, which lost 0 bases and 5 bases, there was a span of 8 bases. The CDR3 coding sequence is TGCGCCAGCAGCTTGGAAGGTTTGGAGACCCAGTACTTC. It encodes CASSLEGLETQYF.

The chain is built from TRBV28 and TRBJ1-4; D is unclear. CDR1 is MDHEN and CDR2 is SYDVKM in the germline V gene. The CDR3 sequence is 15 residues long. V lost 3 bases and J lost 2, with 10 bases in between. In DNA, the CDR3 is TGTGCCAGCAGTTTCGCCAGACGGACTAATGAAAAACTGTTTTTT. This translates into CASSFARRTNEKLFF. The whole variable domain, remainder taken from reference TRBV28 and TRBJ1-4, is DVKVTQSSRYLVKRTGEKVFLECVQDMDHENMFWYRQDPGLGLRLIYFSYDVKMKEKGDIPEGYSVSREKKERFSLILESASTNQTSMYLCASSFARRTNEKLFFGSGTQLSVL.

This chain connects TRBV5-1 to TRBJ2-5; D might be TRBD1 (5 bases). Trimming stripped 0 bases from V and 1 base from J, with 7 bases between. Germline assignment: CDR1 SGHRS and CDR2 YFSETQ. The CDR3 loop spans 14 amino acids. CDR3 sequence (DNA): TGCGCCAGCAGCTTGGTCGACAGCCAAGAGACCCAGTACTTC. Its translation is CASSLVDSQETQYF.

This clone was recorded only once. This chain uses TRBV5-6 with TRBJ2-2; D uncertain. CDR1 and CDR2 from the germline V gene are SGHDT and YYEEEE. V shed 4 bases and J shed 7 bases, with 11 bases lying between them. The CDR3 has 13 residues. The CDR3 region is CASSNLRHGELFF. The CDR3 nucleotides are TGTGCCAGCAGCAATCTAAGGCACGGGGAGCTGTTTTTT.

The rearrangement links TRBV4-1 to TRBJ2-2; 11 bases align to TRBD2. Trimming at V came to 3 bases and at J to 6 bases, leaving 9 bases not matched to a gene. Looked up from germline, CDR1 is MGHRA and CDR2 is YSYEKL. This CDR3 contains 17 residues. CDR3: CASSQTLAGGTAGELFF. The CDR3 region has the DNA TGCGCCAGCAGCCAGACTCTAGCGGGAGGAACGGCCGGGGAGCTGTTTTTT.

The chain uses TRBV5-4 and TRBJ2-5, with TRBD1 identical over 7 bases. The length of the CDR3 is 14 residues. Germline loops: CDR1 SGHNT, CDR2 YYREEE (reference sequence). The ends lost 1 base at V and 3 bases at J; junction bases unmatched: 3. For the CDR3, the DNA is TGTGCCAGCAGCTTGAGAGGGGGCGAAGAGACCCAGTACTTC. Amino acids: CASSLRGGEETQYF.

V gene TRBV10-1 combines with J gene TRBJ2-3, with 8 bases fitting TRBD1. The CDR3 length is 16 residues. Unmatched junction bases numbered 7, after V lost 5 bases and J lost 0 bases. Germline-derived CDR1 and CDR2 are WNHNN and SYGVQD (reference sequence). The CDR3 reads CASSPRTGGSTDTQYF. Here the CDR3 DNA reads TGCGCCAGCAGTCCGAGAACAGGGGGTAGCACAGATACGCAGTATTTT.

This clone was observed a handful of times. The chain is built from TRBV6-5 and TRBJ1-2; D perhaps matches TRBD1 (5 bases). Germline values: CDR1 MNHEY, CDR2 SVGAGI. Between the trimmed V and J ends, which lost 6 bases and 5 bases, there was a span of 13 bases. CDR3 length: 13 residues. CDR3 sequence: CASSRGANYGYTF. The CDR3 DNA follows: TGTGCCAGCAGCCGAGGGGCGAATTATGGCTACACCTTC.

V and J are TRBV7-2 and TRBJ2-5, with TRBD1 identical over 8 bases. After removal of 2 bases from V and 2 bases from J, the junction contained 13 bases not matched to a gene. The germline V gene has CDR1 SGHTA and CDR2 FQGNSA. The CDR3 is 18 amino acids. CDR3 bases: TGTGCCAGCAGCTTACACCGCACAGGGGGTCGGATTCAAGAGACCCAGTACTTC. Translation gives CASSLHRTGGRIQETQYF.

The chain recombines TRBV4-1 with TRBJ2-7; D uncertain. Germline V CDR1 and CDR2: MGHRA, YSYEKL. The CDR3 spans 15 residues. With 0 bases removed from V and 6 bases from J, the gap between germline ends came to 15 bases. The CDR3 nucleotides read TGCGCCAGCAGCCAAGAGGTAGGCGGTATGCCCGAGCAGTACTTC. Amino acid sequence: CASSQEVGGMPEQYF.

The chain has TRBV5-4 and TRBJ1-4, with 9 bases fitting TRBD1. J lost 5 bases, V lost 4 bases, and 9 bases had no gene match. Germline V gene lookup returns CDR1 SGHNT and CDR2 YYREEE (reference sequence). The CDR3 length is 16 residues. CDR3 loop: CASSDKRGQGNEKLFF. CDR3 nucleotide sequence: TGTGCCAGCAGCGACAAGCGGGGACAGGGCAATGAAAAACTGTTTTTT. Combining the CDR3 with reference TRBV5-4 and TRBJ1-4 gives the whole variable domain ETGVTQSPTHLIKTRGQQVTLRCSSQSGHNTVSWYQQALGQGPQFIFQYYREEENGRGNFPPRFSGLQFPNYSSELNVNALELDDSALYLCASSDKRGQGNEKLFFGSGTQLSVL.

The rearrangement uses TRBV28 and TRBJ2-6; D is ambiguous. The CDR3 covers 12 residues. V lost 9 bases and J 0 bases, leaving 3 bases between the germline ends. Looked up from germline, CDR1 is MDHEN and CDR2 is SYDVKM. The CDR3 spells CASSSGANVLTF. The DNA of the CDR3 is TGTGCCAGTTCCTCTGGGGCCAACGTCCTGACTTTC.

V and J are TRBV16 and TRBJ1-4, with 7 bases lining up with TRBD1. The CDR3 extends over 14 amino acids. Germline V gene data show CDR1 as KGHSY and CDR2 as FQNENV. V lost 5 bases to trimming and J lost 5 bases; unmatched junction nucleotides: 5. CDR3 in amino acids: CASSSTGRNEKLFF. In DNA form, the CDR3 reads TGTGCCAGCAGCTCGACAGGGAGGAATGAAAAACTGTTTTTT.

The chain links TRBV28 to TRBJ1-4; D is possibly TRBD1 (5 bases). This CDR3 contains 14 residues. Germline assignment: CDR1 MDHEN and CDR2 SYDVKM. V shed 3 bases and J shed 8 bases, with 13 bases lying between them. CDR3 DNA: TGTGCCAGCAGTTTGTCCGGGGCTGGGGAAAAACTGTTTTTT. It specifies CASSLSGAGEKLFF.

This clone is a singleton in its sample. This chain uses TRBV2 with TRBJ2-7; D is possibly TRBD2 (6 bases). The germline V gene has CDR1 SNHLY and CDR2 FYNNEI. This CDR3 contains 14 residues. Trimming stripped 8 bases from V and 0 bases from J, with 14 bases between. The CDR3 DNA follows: TGTGCCAGCTTAAGCGGGTCGAGCTCCTACGAGCAGTACTTC. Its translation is CASLSGSSSYEQYF.

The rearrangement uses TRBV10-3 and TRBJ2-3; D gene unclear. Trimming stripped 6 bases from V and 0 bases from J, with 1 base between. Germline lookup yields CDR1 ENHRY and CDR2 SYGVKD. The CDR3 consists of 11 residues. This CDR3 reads CAISSTDTQYF. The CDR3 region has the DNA TGTGCCATCAGCAGCACAGATACGCAGTATTTT.

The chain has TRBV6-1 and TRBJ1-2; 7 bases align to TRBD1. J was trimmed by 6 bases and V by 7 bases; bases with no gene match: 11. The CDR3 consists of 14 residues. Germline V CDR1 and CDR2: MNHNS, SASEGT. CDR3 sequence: CASTGTYRGHGYTF. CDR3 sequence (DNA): TGTGCCAGCACCGGAACATACAGGGGCCATGGCTACACCTTC.

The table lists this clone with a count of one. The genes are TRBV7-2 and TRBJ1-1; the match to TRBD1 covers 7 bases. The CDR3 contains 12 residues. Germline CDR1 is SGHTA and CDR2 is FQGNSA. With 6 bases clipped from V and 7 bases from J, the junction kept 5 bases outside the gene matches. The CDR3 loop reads CASRDTGVEAFF. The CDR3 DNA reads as TGTGCCAGCAGGGATACAGGGGTTGAAGCTTTCTTT.

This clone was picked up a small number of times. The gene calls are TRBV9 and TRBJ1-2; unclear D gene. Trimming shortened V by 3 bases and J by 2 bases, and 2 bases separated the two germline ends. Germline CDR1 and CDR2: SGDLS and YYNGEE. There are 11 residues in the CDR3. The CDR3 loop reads CASSANYGYTF. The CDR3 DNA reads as TGTGCCAGCAGCGCGAACTATGGCTACACCTTC.

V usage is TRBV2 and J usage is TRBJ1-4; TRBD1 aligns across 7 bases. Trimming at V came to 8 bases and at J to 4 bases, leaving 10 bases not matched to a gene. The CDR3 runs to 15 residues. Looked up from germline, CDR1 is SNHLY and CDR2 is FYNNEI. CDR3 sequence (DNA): TGTGCCAGCCTAAGAACCGGGACAGATAATGAAAAACTGTTTTTT. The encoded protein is CASLRTGTDNEKLFF.

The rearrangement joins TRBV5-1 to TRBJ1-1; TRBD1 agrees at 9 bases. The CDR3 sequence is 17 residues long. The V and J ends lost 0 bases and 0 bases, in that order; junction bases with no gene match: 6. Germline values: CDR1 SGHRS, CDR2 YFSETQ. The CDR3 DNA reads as TGCGCCAGCAGCTTGGGGGCTGGGACAGGGTTGAACACTGAAGCTTTCTTT. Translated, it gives CASSLGAGTGLNTEAFF. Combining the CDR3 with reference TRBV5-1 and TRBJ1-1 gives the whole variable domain KAGVTQTPRYLIKTRGQQVTLSCSPISGHRSVSWYQQTPGQGLQFLFEYFSETQRNKGNFPGRFSGRQFSNSRSEMNVSTLELGDSALYLCASSLGAGTGLNTEAFFGQGTRLTVV.

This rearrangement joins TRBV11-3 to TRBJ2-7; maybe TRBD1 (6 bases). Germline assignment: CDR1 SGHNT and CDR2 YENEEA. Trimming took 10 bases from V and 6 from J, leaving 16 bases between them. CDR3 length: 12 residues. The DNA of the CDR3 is TGTGCCACTAGACAGTGCAGGGGCGAGCAGTACTTC. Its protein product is CATRQCRGEQYF.

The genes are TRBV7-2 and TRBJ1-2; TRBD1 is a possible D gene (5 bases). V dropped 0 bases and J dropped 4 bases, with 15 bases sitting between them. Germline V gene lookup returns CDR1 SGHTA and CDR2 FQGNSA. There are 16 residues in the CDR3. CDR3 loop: CASSLAWDDGGYGYTF. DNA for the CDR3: TGTGCCAGCAGCTTAGCCTGGGACGACGGGGGCTATGGCTACACCTTC.

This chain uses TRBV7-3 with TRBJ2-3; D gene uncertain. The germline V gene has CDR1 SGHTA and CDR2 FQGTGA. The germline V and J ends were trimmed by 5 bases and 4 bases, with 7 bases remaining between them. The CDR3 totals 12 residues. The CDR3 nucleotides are TGTGCCAGCAGCCCCGACGCAGATACGCAGTATTTT. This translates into CASSPDADTQYF.

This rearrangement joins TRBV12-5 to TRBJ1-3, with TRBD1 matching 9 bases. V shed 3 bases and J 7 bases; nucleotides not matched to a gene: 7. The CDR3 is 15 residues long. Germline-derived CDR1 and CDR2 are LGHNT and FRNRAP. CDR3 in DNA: TGTGCTAGTGGTTTTACAACAGGGGGCTGGAACACCATATATTTT. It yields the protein CASGFTTGGWNTIYF.